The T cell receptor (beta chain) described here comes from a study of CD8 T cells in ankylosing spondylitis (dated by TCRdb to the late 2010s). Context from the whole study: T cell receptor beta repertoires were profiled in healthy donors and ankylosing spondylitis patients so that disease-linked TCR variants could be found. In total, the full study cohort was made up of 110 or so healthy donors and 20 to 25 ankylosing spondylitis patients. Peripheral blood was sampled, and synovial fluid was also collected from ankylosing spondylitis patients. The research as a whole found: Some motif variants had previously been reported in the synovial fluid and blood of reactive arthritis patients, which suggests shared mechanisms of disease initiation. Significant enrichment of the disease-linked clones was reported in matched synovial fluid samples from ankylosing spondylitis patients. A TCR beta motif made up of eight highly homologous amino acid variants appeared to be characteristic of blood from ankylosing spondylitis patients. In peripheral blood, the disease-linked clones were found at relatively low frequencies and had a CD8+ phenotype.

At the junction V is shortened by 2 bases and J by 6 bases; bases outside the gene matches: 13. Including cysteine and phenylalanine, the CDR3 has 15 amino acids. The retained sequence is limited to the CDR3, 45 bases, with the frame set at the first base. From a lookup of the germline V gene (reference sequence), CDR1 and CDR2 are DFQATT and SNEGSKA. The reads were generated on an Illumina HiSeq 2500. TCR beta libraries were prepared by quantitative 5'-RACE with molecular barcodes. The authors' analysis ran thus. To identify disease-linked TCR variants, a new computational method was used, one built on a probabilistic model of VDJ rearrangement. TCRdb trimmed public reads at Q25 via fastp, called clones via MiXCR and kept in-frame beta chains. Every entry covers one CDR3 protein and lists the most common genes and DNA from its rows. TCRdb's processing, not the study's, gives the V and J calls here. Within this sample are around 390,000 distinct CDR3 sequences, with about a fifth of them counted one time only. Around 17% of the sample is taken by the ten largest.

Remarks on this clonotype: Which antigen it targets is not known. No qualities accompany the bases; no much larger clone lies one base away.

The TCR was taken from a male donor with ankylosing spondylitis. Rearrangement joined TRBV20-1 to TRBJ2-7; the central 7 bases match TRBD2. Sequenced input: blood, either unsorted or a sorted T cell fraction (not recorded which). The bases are TGCAGTGCTAGAATGAGCGGGGTCATAATGGGCGAGCAGTACTTC. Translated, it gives CSARMSGVIMGEQYF.